This T cell receptor (beta chain) was documented in a study of cytomegalovirus exposure and HLA in healthy donors. About the study: The 120 validation repertoires used the same platform as the roughly 700 first-cohort repertoires (as reported by a later analysis).

Concerning this clone: Its antigen remains unknown.

General study findings and limits: According to a subsequent analysis, TCR clusters identified in the first cohort showed a tendency to co-occur across the 110 or so validation repertoires. Altogether, about 160 TCR beta chains were recorded as cytomegalovirus-associated.

Sequencing was performed with immunoSEQ multiplex PCR; in TCRdb, only in-frame clones are kept and a portion is missing. The sample records 110,000 or so clones, about 82% being singletons. Sample: PBMCs. This receptor was identified in a man younger than 35 in good health and CMV-seronegative.

As DNA, the CDR3 is TGTGCCAGCAGTCCAAGGACTCCTTCAGACAATGAGCAGTTCTTC. Amino acid sequence: CASSPRTPSDNEQFF. This chain connects TRBV25-1 to TRBJ2-1; TRBD2 might be the D (5 bases). The V and J ends lost 5 bases and 5 bases respectively, with 16 bases between them. Germline CDR1 reads MGHDK; CDR2 reads SYGVNS. CDR3 length equals 15 residues.